The 16 T cell receptor beta chains reported below all come from one sample, sequenced in a study of blood T cell repertoires in COVID-19. The assay was immunoSEQ multiplex PCR, and TCRdb's table has in-frame clones only and misses some. The table records 200,000 to 300,000 clones, about 88% of them present only once. What was sequenced was peripheral blood. These receptors were obtained from a woman aged 60-75 years with COVID-19, enrolled during active disease.

This clone has only a few counts. CDR3 protein: CASSQGTEAFF. In DNA, the CDR3 is TGTGCCAGCTCTCAGGGCACTGAAGCTTTCTTT. The V and J genes are TRBV18 and TRBJ1-1, with D possibly matching TRBD1 (5 bases). This CDR3 spans 11 amino acids. CDR1 is KGHSH and CDR2 is LQKENI in the germline V gene. Trimming took 6 bases from V and 4 from J, leaving 6 bases between them.

The chain has TRBV5-5 and TRBJ1-1, with D perhaps TRBD1 (5 bases). Per the germline V gene, CDR1 is SGHKS and CDR2 is YYEKEE (reference sequence). The V end lost 8 bases, the J end lost 7 bases, and 15 bases lay between the germline ends. This CDR3 spans 12 amino acids. CDR3 protein: CASQRGLLEAFF. The CDR3 DNA reads as TGTGCCAGTCAAAGGGGACTACTTGAAGCTTTCTTT.

The V call is TRBV6-5, the J call TRBJ1-2, with 7 bases fitting TRBD1. Germline V lookup: CDR1 MNHEY, CDR2 SVGAGI. Trimming removed 7 bases from V and 3 bases from J; junction bases left unmatched: 5. This CDR3 is built from 13 residues. CDR3 loop: CASNRQGYYGYTF. The DNA for the CDR3 is TGTGCCAGCAATCGACAGGGCTACTATGGCTACACCTTC.

The rearrangement joins TRBV24-1 to TRBJ1-1; 8 bases line up with TRBD1. The ends lost 10 bases at V and 2 bases at J; junction bases unmatched: 5. The germline CDR1 and CDR2 sequences are KGHDR and SFDVKD. CDR3 length: 13 residues. CDR3 in DNA: TGTGCCACAAAAGGACAGGGCAACACTGAAGCTTTCTTT. It translates to CATKGQGNTEAFF.

The rearrangement uses TRBV15 and TRBJ1-5, with D perhaps matching TRBD1 (5 bases). Germline lookup yields CDR1 LNHNV and CDR2 YYDKDF (reference sequence). V dropped 0 bases and J dropped 5 bases, with 11 bases sitting between them. This CDR3 comprises 15 residues. CDR3 coding DNA: TGTGCCACCAGCAGAGATGGGCAGGGCCATCAGCCCCAGCATTTT. Amino acid sequence: CATSRDGQGHQPQHF.

Note on this clone: The same CDR3 can be traced to other DNA sequences in this sample. The chain recombines TRBV11-2 with TRBJ2-7, with a tentative D call TRBD1 (5 bases). V was cut by 6 bases and J by 0 bases, with 12 bases left in between. CDR1 is SGHAT, CDR2 FQNNGV, per germline. The CDR3 consists of 14 residues. The CDR3 sequence: CASSPRQSSYEQYF. Written as DNA, the CDR3 is TGTGCCAGCAGTCCCCGACAGAGCTCCTACGAGCAGTACTTC.

V gene TRBV4-1 combines with J gene TRBJ2-7; TRBD2 aligns across 10 bases. Looked up from germline, CDR1 is MGHRA and CDR2 is YSYEKL. The V gene end was trimmed by 0 bases and the J gene end by 0 bases; junction bases not matched to a gene: 8. The CDR3 loop spans 18 amino acids. The CDR3 sequence is CASSQDRIAGGLSYEQYF. CDR3 bases: TGCGCCAGCAGCCAAGATAGGATAGCGGGAGGCCTCTCCTACGAGCAGTACTTC.

This chain connects TRBV12-3 or TRBV12-4 to TRBJ1-4, with a tentative D call TRBD1 (6 bases). Trimming took off 3 bases at V and 14 bases at J, with 10 bases between the two ends. The CDR3 is made up of 11 amino acids. For the CDR3, the DNA is TGTGCCAGCAGTTTCGGCAGGGGCCTGTTTTTT. It specifies CASSFGRGLFF.

The chain couples TRBV5-4 to TRBJ2-1; possibly TRBD1 for D (5 bases). The germline V gene encodes CDR1 SGHNT and CDR2 YYREEE (reference sequence). V shed 0 bases and J shed 10 bases, with 14 bases lying between them. The CDR3 loop spans 14 amino acids. The CDR3 DNA follows: TGTGCCAGCAGCTTGGGACAGCGAAAAGGGGAGCAGTTCTTC. Translating it yields CASSLGQRKGEQFF.

Concerning this clone: A junction end diverges from the germline sequence, so it may reflect a read error. This chain links TRBV11-2 with TRBJ2-3; D may be TRBD2 (5 bases). The CDR3 contains 12 residues. Per the germline V gene, CDR1 is SGHAT and CDR2 is FQNNGV. DNA for the CDR3: TGTGTCAGCACTGGCGCAGGAGGTACGCAGTATTTT. It translates to CVSTGAGGTQYF.

The chain combines TRBV15 with TRBJ2-3; 10 positions match TRBD2. CDR1 and CDR2 from the germline V gene are LNHNV and YYDKDF (reference sequence). V lost 0 bases, J lost 4 bases, and 1 base stayed unmatched. The CDR3 sequence is 15 residues long. This CDR3 reads CATSRDGLAADTQYF. The CDR3 DNA follows: TGTGCCACCAGCAGAGATGGACTAGCGGCAGATACGCAGTATTTT.

The rearrangement links TRBV28 to TRBJ1-2; a weak D match, TRBD1 (6 bases). V lost 6 bases, J lost 4 bases, and 12 bases lay in between. CDR1 and CDR2 (germline): MDHEN, SYDVKM. The CDR3 extends over 13 amino acids. The CDR3 is CASRSSGVYGYTF. The CDR3 nucleotides are TGTGCCAGCAGATCGTCAGGGGTCTATGGCTACACCTTC.

This clone has only a few counts. The chain joins TRBV3-1 (or the pseudogene TRBV3-2) to TRBJ2-7; 10 nucleotides agree with TRBD2. The CDR3 runs to 15 residues. Germline CDR1 and CDR2: LGHDT and YNNKEL (reference sequence). The J segment lost 6 bases and the V segment lost 6 bases, leaving 11 bases of the junction unmatched. In DNA form, the CDR3 reads TGTGCCAGCAGTGGAGGGAGCGGGAGGGCCGGCGAGCAGTACTTC. Encoded protein: CASSGGSGRAGEQYF.

V usage is TRBV6-5 and J usage is TRBJ2-1; the D is unclear. Trimming cost V 2 bases and J 5 bases, with 13 bases left between them. CDR3 size: 15 residues. The germline V gene encodes CDR1 MNHEY and CDR2 SVGAGI. Here the CDR3 DNA reads TGTGCCAGCAGTTACAGGTGGCAGGCCCACAATGAGCAGTTCTTC. Translated: CASSYRWQAHNEQFF.

The chain links TRBV19 to TRBJ1-1; 10 bases fit TRBD1. V shed 7 bases and J 5 bases; nucleotides not matched to a gene: 4. Germline-derived CDR1 and CDR2 are LNHDA and SQIVND (reference sequence). The CDR3 runs to 13 residues. The CDR3 nucleotides read TGTGCCAGTACTAGGGACAGGGGAACTGAAGCTTTCTTT. Protein sequence: CASTRDRGTEAFF.

This chain uses TRBV5-8 with TRBJ2-6; 7 bases fit TRBD1. V was clipped by 3 bases and J by 0 bases; unmatched bases: 3. CDR1 is SGHTS and CDR2 is YDEGEE in the germline V gene. CDR3 size: 16 residues. The CDR3 DNA is TGTGCCAGCAGCTCGACAGGGTACTCTGGGGCCAACGTCCTGACTTTC. The encoded protein is CASSSTGYSGANVLTF.